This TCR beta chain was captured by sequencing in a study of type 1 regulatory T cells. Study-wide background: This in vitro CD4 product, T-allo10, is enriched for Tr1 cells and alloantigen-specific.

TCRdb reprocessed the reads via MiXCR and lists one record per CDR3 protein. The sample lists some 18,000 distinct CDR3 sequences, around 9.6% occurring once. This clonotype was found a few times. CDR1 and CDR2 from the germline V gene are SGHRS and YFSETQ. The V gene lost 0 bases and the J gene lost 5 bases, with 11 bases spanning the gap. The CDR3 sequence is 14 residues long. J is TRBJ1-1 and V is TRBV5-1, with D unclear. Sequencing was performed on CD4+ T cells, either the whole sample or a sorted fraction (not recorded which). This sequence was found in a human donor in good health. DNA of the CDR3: TGCGCCAGCAGCTTGGCCATGGACCGAACTGAAGCTTTCTTT. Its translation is CASSLAMDRTEAFF.